This TCR beta chain was sequenced for a study of breast tumors, draining lymph nodes, adjacent tissues. Whole-study results and caveats: Tumor T cell lymph node origin was a supported hypothesis, not proven. Luminal-like breast cancer showed significantly greater tumor-nontumor repertoire similarity than basal-like breast cancer did.

There are many counts of this clonotype. Its antigen is unidentified. MiXCR was run by TCRdb on the multiplex PCR reads, yielding one entry per CDR3 protein. The profile shows more than 50,000 distinct CDR3 sequences, approximately 40% of them singletons. This CDR3 contains 14 residues. With V trimmed by 3 bases and J by 6 bases, 2 bases remained unmatched. The rearrangement links TRBV12-3 or TRBV12-4 to TRBJ2-2, with 9 bases matching TRBD1. This receptor was taken from a female donor with breast cancer. Some clones in this sample may be carry-over from other donors' samples. The sample comprised breast tumor tissue. CDR3 loop: CASSLWTGAGELFF. CDR3 nucleotide sequence: TGTGCCAGCAGTTTGTGGACAGGGGCCGGGGAGCTGTTTTTT.